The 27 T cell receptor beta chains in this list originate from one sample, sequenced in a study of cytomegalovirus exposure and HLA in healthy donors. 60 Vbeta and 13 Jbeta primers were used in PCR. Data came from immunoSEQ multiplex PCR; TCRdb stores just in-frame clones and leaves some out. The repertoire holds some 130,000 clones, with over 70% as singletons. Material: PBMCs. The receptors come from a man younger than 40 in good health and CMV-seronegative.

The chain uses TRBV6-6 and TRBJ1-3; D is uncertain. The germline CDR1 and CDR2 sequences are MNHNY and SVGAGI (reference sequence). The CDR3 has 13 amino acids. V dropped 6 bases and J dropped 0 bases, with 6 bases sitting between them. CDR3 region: CASRTNSGNTIYF. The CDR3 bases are TGTGCCAGCAGAACTAACTCTGGAAACACCATATATTTT.

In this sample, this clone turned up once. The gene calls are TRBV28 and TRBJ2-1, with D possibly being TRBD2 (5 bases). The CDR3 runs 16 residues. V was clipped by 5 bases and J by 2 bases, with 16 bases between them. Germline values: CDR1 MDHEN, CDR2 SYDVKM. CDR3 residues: CASSVLDSRTYNEQFF. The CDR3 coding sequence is TGTGCCAGCAGTGTTCTGGACTCCCGGACCTACAATGAGCAGTTCTTC.

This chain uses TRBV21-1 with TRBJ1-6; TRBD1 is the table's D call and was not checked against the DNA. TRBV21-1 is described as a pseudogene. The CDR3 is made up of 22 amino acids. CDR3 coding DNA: TGTGCCAGCAGCAAGGACAGGGGGCGACAATTGGGGAGGAGCTCCTATAATTCACCCCTCCACTTT. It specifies CASSKDRGRQLGRSSYNSPLHF.

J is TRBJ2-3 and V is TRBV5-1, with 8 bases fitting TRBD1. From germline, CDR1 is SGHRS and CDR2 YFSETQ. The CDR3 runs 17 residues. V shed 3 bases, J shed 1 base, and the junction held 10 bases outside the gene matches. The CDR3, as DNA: TGCGCCAGCAGCTCGGACCCCCCGGGACAGGGCACAGATACGCAGTATTTT. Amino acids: CASSSDPPGQGTDTQYF.

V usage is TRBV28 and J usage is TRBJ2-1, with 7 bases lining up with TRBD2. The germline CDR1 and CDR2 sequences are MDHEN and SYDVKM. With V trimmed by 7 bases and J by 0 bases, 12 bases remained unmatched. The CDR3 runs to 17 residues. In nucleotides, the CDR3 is TGTGCCAGCACCCTGGGGAGGGCCCGTGGCTCCTACAATGAGCAGTTCTTC. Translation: CASTLGRARGSYNEQFF.

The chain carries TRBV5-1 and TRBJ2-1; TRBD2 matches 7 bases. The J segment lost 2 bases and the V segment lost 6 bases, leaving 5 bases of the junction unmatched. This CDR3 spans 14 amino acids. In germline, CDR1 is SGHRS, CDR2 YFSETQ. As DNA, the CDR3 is TGCGCCAGCACCGCGGGGGACGCCTACAATGAGCAGTTCTTC. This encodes CASTAGDAYNEQFF. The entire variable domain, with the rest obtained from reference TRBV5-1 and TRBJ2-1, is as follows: KAGVTQTPRYLIKTRGQQVTLSCSPISGHRSVSWYQQTPGQGLQFLFEYFSETQRNKGNFPGRFSGRQFSNSRSEMNVSTLELGDSALYLCASTAGDAYNEQFFGPGTRLTVL.

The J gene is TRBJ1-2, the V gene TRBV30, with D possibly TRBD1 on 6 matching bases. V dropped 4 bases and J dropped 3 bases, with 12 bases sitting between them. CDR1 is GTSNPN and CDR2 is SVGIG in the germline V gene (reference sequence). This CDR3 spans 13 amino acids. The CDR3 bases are TGTGCCTGGACGAGACAGGTCGACTATGGCTACACCTTC. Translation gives CAWTRQVDYGYTF.

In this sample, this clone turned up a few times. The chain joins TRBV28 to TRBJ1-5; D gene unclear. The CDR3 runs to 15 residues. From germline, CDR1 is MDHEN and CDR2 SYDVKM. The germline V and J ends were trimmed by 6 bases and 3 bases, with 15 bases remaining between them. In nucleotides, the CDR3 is TGTGCCAGCAGGATGGACTCGTTCTACAATCAGCCCCAGCATTTT. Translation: CASRMDSFYNQPQHF.

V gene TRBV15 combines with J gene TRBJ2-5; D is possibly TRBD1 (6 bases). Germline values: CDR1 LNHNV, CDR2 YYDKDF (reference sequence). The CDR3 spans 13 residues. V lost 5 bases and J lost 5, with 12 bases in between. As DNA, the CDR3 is TGTGCCACCAGCGAGGGGGTGCGGGAGACCCAGTACTTC. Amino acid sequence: CATSEGVRETQYF.

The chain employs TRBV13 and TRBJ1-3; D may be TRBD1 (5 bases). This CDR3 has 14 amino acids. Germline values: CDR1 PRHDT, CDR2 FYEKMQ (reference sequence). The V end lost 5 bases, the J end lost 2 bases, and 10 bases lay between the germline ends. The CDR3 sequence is CASSPTEAGNTIYF. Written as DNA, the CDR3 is TGTGCCAGCAGCCCGACAGAAGCTGGAAACACCATATATTTT.

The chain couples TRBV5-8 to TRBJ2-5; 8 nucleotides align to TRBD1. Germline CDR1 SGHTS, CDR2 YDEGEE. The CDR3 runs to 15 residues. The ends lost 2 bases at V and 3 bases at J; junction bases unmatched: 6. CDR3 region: CASSLRTGLEETQYF. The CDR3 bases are TGTGCCAGCAGCTTAAGGACAGGGTTGGAAGAGACCCAGTACTTC.

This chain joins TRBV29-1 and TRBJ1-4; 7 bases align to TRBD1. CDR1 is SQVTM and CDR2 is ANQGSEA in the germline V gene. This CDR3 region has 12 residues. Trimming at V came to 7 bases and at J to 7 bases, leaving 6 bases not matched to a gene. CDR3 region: CSAKAGGEKLFF. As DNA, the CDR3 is TGCAGCGCGAAGGCAGGGGGTGAAAAACTGTTTTTT.

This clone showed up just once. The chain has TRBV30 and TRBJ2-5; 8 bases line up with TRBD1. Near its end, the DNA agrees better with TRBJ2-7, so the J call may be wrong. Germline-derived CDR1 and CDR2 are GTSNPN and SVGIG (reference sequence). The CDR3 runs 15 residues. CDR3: CAWSWGTGDSYEQYF. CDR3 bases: TGTGCCTGGAGTTGGGGGACAGGCGATTCCTACGAGCAGTACTTC.

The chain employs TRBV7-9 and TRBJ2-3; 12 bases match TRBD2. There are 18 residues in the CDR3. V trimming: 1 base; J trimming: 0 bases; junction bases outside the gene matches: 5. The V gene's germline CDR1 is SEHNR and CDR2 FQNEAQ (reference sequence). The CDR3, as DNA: TGTGCCAGCAGCTTAGGCCTAGCGGGAGGGCCTAGCACAGATACGCAGTATTTT. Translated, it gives CASSLGLAGGPSTDTQYF.

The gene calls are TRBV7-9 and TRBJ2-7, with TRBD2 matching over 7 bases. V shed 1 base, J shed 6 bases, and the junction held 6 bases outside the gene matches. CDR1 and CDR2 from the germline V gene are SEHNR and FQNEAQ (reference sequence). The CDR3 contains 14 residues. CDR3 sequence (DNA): TGTGCCAGCAGCTTAGGGGCGGGGGTAGGCGAGCAGTACTTC. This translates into CASSLGAGVGEQYF.

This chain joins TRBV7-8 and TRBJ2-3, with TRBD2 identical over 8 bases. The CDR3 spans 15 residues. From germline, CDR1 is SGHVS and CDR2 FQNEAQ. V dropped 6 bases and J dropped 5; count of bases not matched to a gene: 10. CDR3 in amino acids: CASRMGLEVGDTQYF. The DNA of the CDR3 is TGTGCCAGCAGGATGGGACTAGAAGTAGGAGATACGCAGTATTTT.

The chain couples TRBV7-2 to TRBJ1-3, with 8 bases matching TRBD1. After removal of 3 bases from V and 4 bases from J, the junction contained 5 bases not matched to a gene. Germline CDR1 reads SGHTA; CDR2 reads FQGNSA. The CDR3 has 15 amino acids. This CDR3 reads CASSLQGAGGNTIYF. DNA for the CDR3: TGTGCCAGCAGCTTGCAGGGGGCGGGGGGAAACACCATATATTTT.

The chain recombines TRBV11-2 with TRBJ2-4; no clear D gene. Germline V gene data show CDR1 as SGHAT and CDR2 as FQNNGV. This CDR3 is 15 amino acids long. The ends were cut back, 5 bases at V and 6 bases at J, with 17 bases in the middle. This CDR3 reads CASSVLTLSGNIQYF. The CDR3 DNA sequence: TGTGCCAGCAGCGTCCTCACCTTGAGTGGAAACATTCAGTACTTC.

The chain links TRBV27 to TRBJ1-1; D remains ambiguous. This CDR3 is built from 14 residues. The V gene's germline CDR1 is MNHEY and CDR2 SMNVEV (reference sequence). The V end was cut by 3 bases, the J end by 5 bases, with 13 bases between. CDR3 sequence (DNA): TGTGCCAGCAGTTTGATGGCTTCGTGGACTGAAGCTTTCTTT. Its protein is CASSLMASWTEAFF.

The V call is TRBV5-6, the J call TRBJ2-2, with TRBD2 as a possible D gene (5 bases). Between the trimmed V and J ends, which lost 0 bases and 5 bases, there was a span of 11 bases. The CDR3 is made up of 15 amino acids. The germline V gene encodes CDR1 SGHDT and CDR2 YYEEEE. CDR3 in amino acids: CASSLGELGTGELFF. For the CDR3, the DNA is TGTGCCAGCAGCTTGGGGGAGCTAGGGACCGGGGAGCTGTTTTTT. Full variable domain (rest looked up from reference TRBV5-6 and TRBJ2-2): DAGVTQSPTHLIKTRGQQVTLRCSPKSGHDTVSWYQQALGQGPQFIFQYYEEEERQRGNFPDRFSGHQFPNYSSELNVNALLLGDSALYLCASSLGELGTGELFFGEGSRLTVL.

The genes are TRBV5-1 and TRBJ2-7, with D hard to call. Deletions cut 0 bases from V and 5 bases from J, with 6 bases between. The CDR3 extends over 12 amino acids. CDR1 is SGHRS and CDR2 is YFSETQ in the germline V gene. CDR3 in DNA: TGCGCCAGCAGCTTGGGAGCTGACGAGCAGTACTTC. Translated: CASSLGADEQYF.

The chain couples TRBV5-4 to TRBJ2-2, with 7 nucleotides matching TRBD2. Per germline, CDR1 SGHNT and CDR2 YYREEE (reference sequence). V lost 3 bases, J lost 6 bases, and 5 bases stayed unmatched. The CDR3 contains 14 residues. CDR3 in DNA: TGTGCCAGCAGCTGGTCCCTAGCGGCCGGGGAGCTGTTTTTT. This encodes CASSWSLAAGELFF.

The CDR3: CATSRDGLVQETQYF. The CDR3 coding sequence is TGTGCCACCAGCAGAGATGGGCTGGTCCAAGAGACCCAGTACTTC. This chain connects TRBV15 to TRBJ2-5; D is unclear. The germline V gene encodes CDR1 LNHNV and CDR2 YYDKDF (reference sequence). Trimming shortened V by 0 bases and J by 1 base, and 9 bases separated the two germline ends. The CDR3 consists of 15 residues.

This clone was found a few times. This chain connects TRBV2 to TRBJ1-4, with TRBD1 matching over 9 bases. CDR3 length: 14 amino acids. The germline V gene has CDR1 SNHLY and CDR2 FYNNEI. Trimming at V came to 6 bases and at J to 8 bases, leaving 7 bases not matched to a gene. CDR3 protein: CASSSGTGREKLFF. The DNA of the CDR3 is TGTGCCAGCAGCTCCGGGACAGGGCGCGAAAAACTGTTTTTT.

The CDR3 DNA reads TGTGCCAGCAGCTTGGAAGCTAACACTGAAGCTTTCTTT. Its protein is CASSLEANTEAFF. This sequence joins TRBV5-6 and TRBJ1-1; D is undetermined. The CDR3 consists of 13 residues. Germline V gene data show CDR1 as SGHDT and CDR2 as YYEEEE. V shed 0 bases and J shed 2 bases, with 5 bases lying between them.

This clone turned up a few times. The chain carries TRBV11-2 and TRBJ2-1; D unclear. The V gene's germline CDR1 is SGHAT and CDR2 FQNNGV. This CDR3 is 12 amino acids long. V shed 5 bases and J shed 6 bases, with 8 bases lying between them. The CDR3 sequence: CASSLLSNEQFF. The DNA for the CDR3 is TGTGCCAGCAGCCTGCTTAGCAATGAGCAGTTCTTC.

The CDR3 region has the DNA TGCGCCAGCAGCCAACTAGCAAGCACAGATACGCAGTATTTT. Amino acid sequence: CASSQLASTDTQYF. The V call is TRBV4-1, the J call TRBJ2-3; D is perhaps TRBD2 (5 bases). CDR1 MGHRA and CDR2 YSYEKL come from the germline V gene. The V end lost 2 bases, the J end lost 0 bases, and 6 bases lay between the germline ends. This CDR3 region has 14 residues.